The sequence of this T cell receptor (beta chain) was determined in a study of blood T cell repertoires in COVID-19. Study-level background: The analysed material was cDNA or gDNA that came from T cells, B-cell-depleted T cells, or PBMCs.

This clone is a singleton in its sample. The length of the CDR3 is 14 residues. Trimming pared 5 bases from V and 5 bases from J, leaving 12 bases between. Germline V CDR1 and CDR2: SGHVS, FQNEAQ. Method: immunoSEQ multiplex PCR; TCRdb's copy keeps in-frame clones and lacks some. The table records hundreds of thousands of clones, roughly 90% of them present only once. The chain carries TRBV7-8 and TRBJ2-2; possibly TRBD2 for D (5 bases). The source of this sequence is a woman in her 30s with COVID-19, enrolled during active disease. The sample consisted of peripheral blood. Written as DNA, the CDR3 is TGTGCCAGCAGCCTGCGGGTTGAGACCGGGGAGCTGTTTTTT. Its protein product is CASSLRVETGELFF.